Following are 13 T cell receptor beta chains from one sample sequenced in a study of cytomegalovirus exposure and HLA in healthy donors. TCRdb's copy holds only in-frame clones and misses some; the assay was immunoSEQ multiplex PCR. The data contain more than 300,000 clones, roughly 85% of them singletons. The sample was PBMCs. Receptors originate from a woman aged 18-29 years in good health and CMV-seronegative.

The genes are TRBV5-1 and TRBJ2-2; TRBD1 might be the D (6 bases). The CDR3 is 15 amino acids. V lost 1 base and J 0 bases, leaving 7 bases between the germline ends. CDR1 SGHRS and CDR2 YFSETQ come from the germline V gene. CDR3 nucleotides: TGCGCCAGCAGCTTGAGGACAGCGAACACCGGGGAGCTGTTTTTT. It yields the protein CASSLRTANTGELFF.

The CDR3 DNA sequence: TGTGCCAGCAAGTTAGGACAGGGCCCAGATACGCAGTATTTT. Encoded protein: CASKLGQGPDTQYF. The chain links TRBV6-1 to TRBJ2-3, with 8 bases that match TRBD1. Looked up from germline, CDR1 is MNHNS and CDR2 is SASEGT. This CDR3 comprises 14 residues. The ends lost 7 bases at V and 4 bases at J; junction bases unmatched: 7.

The rearrangement links TRBV27 to TRBJ1-1, with 12 bases fitting TRBD1. Per germline, CDR1 MNHEY and CDR2 SMNVEV (reference sequence). Unmatched junction bases numbered 20, after V lost 2 bases and J lost 7 bases. This CDR3 is 20 amino acids long. CDR3 coding DNA: TGTGCCAGCAGTTTAAGAAAAGGGACAGGGGGCCAAGGACCCGTCTTTGAAGCTTTCTTT. Translating gives CASSLRKGTGGQGPVFEAFF.

The chain uses TRBV2 and TRBJ1-5, with TRBD1 matching 7 bases. The CDR3 consists of 16 residues. The trim removed 5 bases at V and 4 bases at J, leaving 11 bases unmatched. The germline V gene has CDR1 SNHLY and CDR2 FYNNEI. The CDR3 reads CASSRKNRQGNQPQHF. The CDR3 DNA is TGTGCCAGCAGTCGTAAAAATCGACAGGGTAATCAGCCCCAGCATTTT.

This chain uses TRBV28 with TRBJ2-7; 9 positions match TRBD1. This CDR3 contains 17 residues. Germline CDR1 MDHEN, CDR2 SYDVKM. V shed 6 bases and J 2 bases; nucleotides not matched to a gene: 14. The CDR3 protein is CASRDPGTGLNPYEQYF. CDR3 DNA: TGTGCCAGCAGGGACCCTGGGACAGGGTTGAACCCCTACGAGCAGTACTTC.

This chain connects TRBV6-5 to TRBJ2-3; no clear D gene. V was cut by 6 bases and J by 6 bases, with 10 bases left in between. Germline CDR1 and CDR2: MNHEY and SVGAGI. The CDR3 is made up of 12 amino acids. CDR3 sequence reads: CASRTSIDTQYF. Written as DNA, the CDR3 is TGTGCCAGCAGGACTTCAATTGATACGCAGTATTTT.

The gene calls are TRBV6-1 and TRBJ1-4, with D perhaps matching TRBD1 (6 bases). The CDR3 has 17 residues. Germline V gives CDR1 MNHNS, CDR2 SASEGT. V lost 3 bases and J lost 0, with 14 bases in between. As DNA, the CDR3 is TGTGCCAGCAGTGAGCCCGGGAGGGGGGCAACTAATGAAAAACTGTTTTTT. Its protein is CASSEPGRGATNEKLFF.

This chain uses TRBV28 with TRBJ2-3, with D maybe TRBD1 (6 bases). The CDR3 covers 12 residues. V was trimmed by 5 bases and J by 11 bases, leaving 14 bases between them. Looked up from germline, CDR1 is MDHEN and CDR2 is SYDVKM. The DNA for the CDR3 is TGTGCCAGCAGTAATACAGGGTATCGGCAGTATTTT. Amino acid sequence: CASSNTGYRQYF.

This sequence joins TRBV28 and TRBJ2-5; D might be TRBD1 (6 bases). Trimming removed 6 bases at V and 3 bases at J, with 14 bases between. The CDR3 is 14 amino acids. Germline V gene data show CDR1 as MDHEN and CDR2 as SYDVKM. CDR3: CASRRGSGKETQYF. In nucleotides, the CDR3 is TGTGCCAGCAGAAGGGGGTCCGGAAAAGAGACCCAGTACTTC.

The CDR3 protein is CASSFGGSYEQYF. CDR3 coding DNA: TGTGCCAGCAGTTTCGGGGGGTCCTACGAGCAGTACTTC. The V and J genes are TRBV6-5 and TRBJ2-7; 7 bases map to TRBD2. The V gene's germline CDR1 is MNHEY and CDR2 SVGAGI. CDR3 length: 13 residues. Unmatched junction bases numbered 1, after V lost 4 bases and J lost 1 base.

The J gene is TRBJ1-1, the V gene TRBV29-1; possible D gene TRBD1, 5 bases. Trimming left V 6 bases short and J 3 bases short, with 20 bases between. Germline-derived CDR1 and CDR2 are SQVTM and ANQGSEA. CDR3 length equals 15 residues. Here the CDR3 DNA reads TGCAGCGTGCGGGGTCAGAAAGAAGGGGACACTGAAGCTTTCTTT. This sequence encodes CSVRGQKEGDTEAFF.

This clone has only a few counts. The V call is TRBV7-3, the J call TRBJ1-4; D call uncertain. CDR3 length: 18 amino acids. V lost 3 bases, J lost 0 bases, and 17 bases lay in between. Germline lookup yields CDR1 SGHTA and CDR2 FQGTGA. Here the CDR3 reads CASSFPHRVRPTNEKLFF. As DNA, the CDR3 is TGTGCCAGCAGCTTTCCCCACCGGGTCAGACCAACTAATGAAAAACTGTTTTTT.

Concerning this clone: The sample has other DNA sequences that encode this CDR3 too. The rearrangement links TRBV27 to TRBJ1-1; no clear D gene. V lost 3 bases and J 1 base, leaving 6 bases between the germline ends. Germline assignment: CDR1 MNHEY and CDR2 SMNVEV (reference sequence). This CDR3 spans 13 amino acids. The CDR3 bases are TGTGCCAGCAGTTTCGGCGGGAACACTGAAGCTTTCTTT. It is translated as CASSFGGNTEAFF.